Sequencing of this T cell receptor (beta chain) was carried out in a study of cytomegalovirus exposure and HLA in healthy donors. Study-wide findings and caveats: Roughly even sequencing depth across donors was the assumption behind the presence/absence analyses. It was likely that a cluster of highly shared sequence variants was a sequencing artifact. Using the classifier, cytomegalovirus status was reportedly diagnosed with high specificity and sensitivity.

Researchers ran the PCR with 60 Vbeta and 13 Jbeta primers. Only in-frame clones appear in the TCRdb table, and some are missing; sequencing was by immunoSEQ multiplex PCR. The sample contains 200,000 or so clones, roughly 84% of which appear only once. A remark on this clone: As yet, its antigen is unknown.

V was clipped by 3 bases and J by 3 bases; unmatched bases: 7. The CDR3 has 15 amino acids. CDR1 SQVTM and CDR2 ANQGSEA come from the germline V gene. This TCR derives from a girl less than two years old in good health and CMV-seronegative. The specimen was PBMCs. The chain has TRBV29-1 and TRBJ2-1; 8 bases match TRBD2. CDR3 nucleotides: TGCAGCGTTGAGAGTCTGGCGGGGGGCTACAATGAGCAGTTCTTC. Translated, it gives CSVESLAGGYNEQFF.